Below are 27 T cell receptor beta chains sequenced from a single sample in a study of blood T cells in healthy people across ages. A second PCR of 7 to 11 cycles used a sample-barcoded 5' primer and a J-beta primer mix. TCRdb independently ran MiXCR on the 5' RACE reads; one entry per CDR3 protein. The sample consists of 580,000 or so distinct CDR3 sequences, 47% of them appearing once. Material for sequencing was blood. The receptors were gathered from a man older than 75 in good health.

This clonotype was seen only a few times. V gene TRBV24-1 combines with J gene TRBJ2-1; TRBD2 matches at 7 bases. Germline loops: CDR1 KGHDR, CDR2 SFDVKD. The CDR3 is made up of 18 amino acids. V shed 3 bases, J shed 4 bases, and the junction held 14 bases outside the gene matches. In nucleotides, the CDR3 is TGTGCCACCAGTGATCGAGCCCCAACTAGCGAACTATACAATGAGCAGTTCTTC. Its translation is CATSDRAPTSELYNEQFF.

The chain has TRBV20-1 and TRBJ1-1; weak D call: TRBD1 (5 bases). The CDR3 has 12 amino acids. Germline assignment: CDR1 DFQATT and CDR2 SNEGSKA (reference sequence). With 6 bases removed from V and 3 bases from J, the gap between germline ends came to 11 bases. This chain's CDR3 is CSARGGYTEAFF. The DNA for the CDR3 is TGCAGTGCAAGGGGAGGGTACACTGAAGCTTTCTTT.

This chain joins TRBV7-2 and TRBJ1-1, with unresolved D. The CDR3 contains 10 residues. The V end was cut by 7 bases, the J end by 2 bases, with 2 bases between. Germline values: CDR1 SGHTA, CDR2 FQGNSA. CDR3 in DNA: TGTGCCAGCACAAACACTGAAGCTTTCTTT. Amino acids: CASTNTEAFF.

Many counts were recorded for this clonotype. The chain uses TRBV5-1 and TRBJ2-1; TRBD2 aligns across 13 bases. The CDR3 sequence is 18 residues long. Trimming removed 1 base from V and 0 bases from J; junction bases left unmatched: 4. CDR1 is SGHRS and CDR2 is YFSETQ in the germline V gene. CDR3 bases: TGCGCCAGCAGCTTGTTACTAGCGGGGGGGAGCTCCTACAATGAGCAGTTCTTC. Residues: CASSLLLAGGSSYNEQFF. Full variable domain (missing parts from reference TRBV5-1 and TRBJ2-1): KAGVTQTPRYLIKTRGQQVTLSCSPISGHRSVSWYQQTPGQGLQFLFEYFSETQRNKGNFPGRFSGRQFSNSRSEMNVSTLELGDSALYLCASSLLLAGGSSYNEQFFGPGTRLTVL.

The V and J genes are TRBV7-9 and TRBJ2-1, with 7 bases aligning to TRBD1. Germline V gene sequence: CDR1 SEHNR, CDR2 FQNEAQ (reference sequence). There are 15 residues in the CDR3. The J segment lost 6 bases and the V segment lost 3 bases, leaving 8 bases of the junction unmatched. The CDR3 DNA sequence: TGTGCCAGCAGCTTCAAGACAGGGTTCGGCAATGAGCAGTTCTTC. Its protein product is CASSFKTGFGNEQFF. The full variable domain, completed using reference TRBV7-9 and TRBJ2-1, is DTGVSQNPRHKITKRGQNVTFRCDPISEHNRLYWYRQTLGQGPEFLTYFQNEAQLEKSRLLSDRFSAERPKGSFSTLEIQRTEQGDSAMYLCASSFKTGFGNEQFFGPGTRLTVL.

The rearrangement uses TRBV6-5 and TRBJ1-1; 9 bases fit TRBD1. V shed 11 bases, J shed 6 bases, and the junction held 7 bases outside the gene matches. CDR1 MNHEY and CDR2 SVGAGI come from the germline V gene. CDR3 length: 12 residues. CDR3 sequence (DNA): TGTGCCGTGACAGGGGGTAATGCTGAAGCTTTCTTT. Translation gives CAVTGGNAEAFF.

V gene TRBV20-1 combines with J gene TRBJ2-5; D unclear. Germline V gene data show CDR1 as DFQATT and CDR2 as SNEGSKA (reference sequence). This CDR3 region has 11 residues. CDR3 coding DNA: TGCAGCATTTGGCCCCAAGAGACCCAGTACTTC. Amino acid sequence: CSIWPQETQYF.

The V and J genes are TRBV7-9 and TRBJ1-2, with TRBD1 identical over 8 bases. This CDR3 has 15 residues. Per the germline V gene, CDR1 is SEHNR and CDR2 is FQNEAQ (reference sequence). The V gene end was trimmed by 5 bases and the J gene end by 1 base; junction bases not matched to a gene: 6. CDR3 coding DNA: TGTGCCAGCAGCCAGGGGGCCGAAGTTAACTATGGCTACACCTTC. Its translation is CASSQGAEVNYGYTF.

The chain carries TRBV6-6 and TRBJ2-5; a possible D gene is TRBD1 (6 bases). V lost 8 bases and J lost 5, with 21 bases in between. The CDR3 runs to 15 residues. The germline V gene has CDR1 MNHNY and CDR2 SVGAGI (reference sequence). The CDR3 nucleotides are TGTGCCAGCTATCCCGGGACAAGGATTCCGGAGACCCAGTACTTC. As protein: CASYPGTRIPETQYF.

In its sample, this clonotype was seen a few times. This chain links TRBV12-3 or TRBV12-4 with TRBJ2-5; D call uncertain. This CDR3 has 15 amino acids. V gave up 1 base and J gave up 5 bases, with 14 bases separating them. The chain's CDR3 is CASSLVGGVMETQYF. Here the CDR3 DNA reads TGTGCCAGCAGTTTAGTGGGTGGGGTCATGGAGACCCAGTACTTC.

Ten or more counts support this clonotype. This chain joins TRBV9 and TRBJ2-1; TRBD2 matches 7 bases. This CDR3 spans 15 amino acids. Germline trimming cut 3 bases from V and 5 bases from J; bases unmatched to any gene: 8. Germline CDR1 SGDLS, CDR2 YYNGEE. CDR3 region: CASSGGSGTHNEQFF. The CDR3, as DNA: TGTGCCAGCAGCGGAGGGAGCGGGACCCACAATGAGCAGTTCTTC.

In this sample, this clonotype turned up a few times. V and J are TRBV5-5 and TRBJ1-2; possibly TRBD1 for D (5 bases). Germline values: CDR1 SGHKS, CDR2 YYEKEE (reference sequence). This CDR3 contains 15 residues. The germline V and J ends were trimmed by 3 bases and 2 bases, with 14 bases remaining between them. The chain's CDR3 is CASSYPGRGNYGYTF. The CDR3 DNA follows: TGTGCCAGCAGCTATCCGGGTCGGGGGAACTATGGCTACACCTTC.

With respect to this clonotype: The junction departs from germline at one end; a sequencing error may be responsible. This sequence joins TRBV5-1 and TRBJ2-1; maybe TRBD2 (6 bases). The CDR3 extends over 16 amino acids. CDR1 is SGHRS and CDR2 is YFSETQ in the germline V gene. The CDR3 loop is CASSLGPGLTYKEQFF. The DNA of the CDR3 is TGCGCCAGCAGCTTGGGGCCGGGACTGACATACAAGGAGCAGTTCTTC.

The rearrangement uses TRBV28 and TRBJ2-5, with unresolved D. CDR3 length equals 15 residues. Trimming took off 8 bases at V and 1 base at J, with 17 bases between the two ends. Germline lookup yields CDR1 MDHEN and CDR2 SYDVKM. CDR3 sequence reads: CASRSWDASQETQYF. The CDR3 nucleotides are TGTGCCAGCCGCAGTTGGGATGCAAGCCAAGAGACCCAGTACTTC.

This clonotype has ten or more counts. The J gene is TRBJ2-3, the V gene TRBV6-5; maybe TRBD2 (5 bases). The length of the CDR3 is 15 residues. V gave up 6 bases and J gave up 9 bases, with 22 bases separating them. Germline lookup yields CDR1 MNHEY and CDR2 SVGAGI. CDR3 nucleotide sequence: TGTGCCAGCAGCTCCGCTCGGGGTCCGGGAAAGACGCAGTATTTT. Its protein product is CASSSARGPGKTQYF.

V and J are TRBV11-3 and TRBJ2-3; possibly TRBD1 for D (6 bases). Germline loops: CDR1 SGHNT, CDR2 YENEEA. Trimming stripped 1 base from V and 4 bases from J, with 12 bases between. CDR3 length equals 15 residues. CDR3 loop: CASSLGSRGADTQYF. CDR3 bases: TGTGCCAGCAGCTTAGGATCCAGGGGTGCAGATACGCAGTATTTT.

This clonotype has at least ten counts. The chain couples TRBV6-5 to TRBJ2-7; TRBD1 aligns across 7 bases. CDR1 and CDR2 (germline): MNHEY, SVGAGI. The CDR3 consists of 13 residues. V shed 8 bases and J 0 bases; nucleotides not matched to a gene: 4. CDR3 region: CASAQGSSYEQYF. The CDR3 coding sequence is TGTGCCAGCGCACAGGGGAGCTCCTACGAGCAGTACTTC.

As for this clonotype: Without the conserved terminal phenylalanine or tryptophan, this CDR3 likely stems from a read error. Because the CDR3's place on the DNA is in doubt, the DNA is left out and the CDR3 is given as listed by TCRdb. The V call is TRBV6-5, the J call TRBJ2-7; the listed D gene, TRBD2, was not tested against the DNA. The CDR3 is made up of 12 amino acids, end residues included. Germline V gene sequence: CDR1 MNHEY, CDR2 SVGAGI. The CDR3 loop reads CASSYSRRTSSY.

The genes are TRBV20-1 and TRBJ2-7; 11 nucleotides line up with TRBD1. Trimming removed 1 base from V and 3 bases from J; junction bases left unmatched: 8. Per germline, CDR1 DFQATT and CDR2 SNEGSKA (reference sequence). The CDR3 loop spans 16 amino acids. In DNA, the CDR3 is TGCAGTGCTAGAGGCACCGGGACAGGGGGAAACTACGAGCAGTACTTC. Protein product: CSARGTGTGGNYEQYF.

CDR3: CATMGQGDNEQFF. For the CDR3, the DNA is TGTGCCACCATGGGGCAGGGGGATAATGAGCAGTTCTTC. This rearrangement joins TRBV24-1 to TRBJ2-1; 7 nucleotides agree with TRBD1. The CDR3 contains 13 residues. The germline gives CDR1 KGHDR, CDR2 SFDVKD. V shed 8 bases and J 7 bases; nucleotides not matched to a gene: 7.

The rearrangement joins TRBV7-9 to TRBJ2-1; D may be TRBD2 (6 bases). Trimming took 7 bases from V and 1 from J, leaving 11 bases between them. The CDR3 has 14 residues. The germline V gene has CDR1 SEHNR and CDR2 FQNEAQ (reference sequence). CDR3 region: CASNLEGSYNEQFF. CDR3 DNA sequence: TGTGCCAGCAACCTGGAGGGGTCCTACAATGAGCAGTTCTTC. The entire variable domain, with the rest obtained from reference TRBV7-9 and TRBJ2-1, is as follows: DTGVSQNPRHKITKRGQNVTFRCDPISEHNRLYWYRQTLGQGPEFLTYFQNEAQLEKSRLLSDRFSAERPKGSFSTLEIQRTEQGDSAMYLCASNLEGSYNEQFFGPGTRLTVL.

This clonotype turned up a few times. This chain uses TRBV7-9 with TRBJ2-7; D call uncertain. Trimming removed 7 bases from V and 5 bases from J, with 9 bases in between. This CDR3 is 11 amino acids long. Germline V CDR1 and CDR2: SEHNR, FQNEAQ (reference sequence). The CDR3 loop is CASNFQDEQYF. The CDR3 DNA follows: TGTGCCAGCAACTTTCAAGACGAGCAGTACTTC.

The V and J genes are TRBV6-5 and TRBJ2-6; 8 bases are a match to TRBD2. With V trimmed by 5 bases and J by 0 bases, 9 bases remained unmatched. The CDR3 covers 18 residues. The germline gives CDR1 MNHEY, CDR2 SVGAGI. The CDR3 protein is CASSNRGGGYSGANVLTF. The CDR3 DNA follows: TGTGCCAGCAGTAACCGGGGGGGAGGGTACTCTGGGGCCAACGTCCTGACTTTC.

In regard to this clonotype: A read error may be the cause here, since a much bigger clone is one base away. This chain joins TRBV7-9 and TRBJ1-1, with 7 bases fitting TRBD1. The V gene's germline CDR1 is SEHNR and CDR2 FQNEAQ (reference sequence). The CDR3 has 13 residues. The CDR3 here is CAGSQGGGTEAFF. DNA for the CDR3: TGTGCCGGCAGCCAGGGGGGAGGCACTGAAGCTTTCTTT.

The V and J genes are TRBV12-3 or TRBV12-4 and TRBJ2-5, with TRBD1 identical over 7 bases. The DNA matches TRBJ2-7 better at its end, which makes the J call doubtful. CDR3 length equals 16 residues. The CDR3 coding sequence is TGTGCCAGCAGTTTAGCCACAGGGGCCCATAGCTACGAGCAGTACTTC. This sequence encodes CASSLATGAHSYEQYF.

This clonotype was detected a few times. The CDR3 nucleotides are TGTGCCAGCAGCCCTACGTTAGTCCGCACAGATACGCAGTATTTT. Protein sequence: CASSPTLVRTDTQYF. The rearrangement uses TRBV9 and TRBJ2-3; D unclear. CDR1 SGDLS and CDR2 YYNGEE come from the germline V gene. V shed 4 bases and J shed 1 base, with 13 bases lying between them. CDR3 length: 15 residues.

This clonotype was observed a few times. V usage is TRBV5-1 and J usage is TRBJ1-1, with TRBD1 as a possible D gene (5 bases). The V end was cut by 4 bases, the J end by 3 bases, with 10 bases between. The CDR3 consists of 13 residues. Looked up from germline, CDR1 is SGHRS and CDR2 is YFSETQ. CDR3 protein: CASSPDMDTEAFF. The CDR3, as DNA: TGCGCCAGCAGCCCGGACATGGACACTGAAGCTTTCTTT.